This T cell receptor beta chain came from a study of siplizumab effects on memory and regulatory T cells. Worth noting for this clone: Its antigen remains unidentified.

The germline gives CDR1 SGHTA, CDR2 FQGNSA. V was pared by 2 bases and J by 6 bases, with 8 bases of the junction left unmatched. The CDR3 covers 17 residues. Study-level findings and limits: Few alloreactive clones mapped to unstimulated subsets. The study found naive T cells seemingly more diverse than memory cells and seemingly major alloresponse contributors.

TCRdb keeps only in-frame clones here, not all; method: immunoSEQ multiplex PCR. The table records 95,000 to 110,000 clones, over 90% of them present only once. Material: Tregs sorted from blood. The TCR was taken from a human donor in good health. J is TRBJ2-2 and V is TRBV7-2, with TRBD2 matching 11 bases. The CDR3 nucleotides are TGTGCCAGCAGCTTAAGGTTACTAGCGGGAGTCCCCGGGGAGCTGTTTTTT. Its protein product is CASSLRLLAGVPGELFF. Full variable domain (missing parts from reference TRBV7-2 and TRBJ2-2): GAGVSQSPSNKVTEKGKDVELRCDPISGHTALYWYRQSLGQGLEFLIYFQGNSAPDKSGLPSDRFSAERTGGSVSTLTIQRTQQEDSAVYLCASSLRLLAGVPGELFFGEGSRLTVL.